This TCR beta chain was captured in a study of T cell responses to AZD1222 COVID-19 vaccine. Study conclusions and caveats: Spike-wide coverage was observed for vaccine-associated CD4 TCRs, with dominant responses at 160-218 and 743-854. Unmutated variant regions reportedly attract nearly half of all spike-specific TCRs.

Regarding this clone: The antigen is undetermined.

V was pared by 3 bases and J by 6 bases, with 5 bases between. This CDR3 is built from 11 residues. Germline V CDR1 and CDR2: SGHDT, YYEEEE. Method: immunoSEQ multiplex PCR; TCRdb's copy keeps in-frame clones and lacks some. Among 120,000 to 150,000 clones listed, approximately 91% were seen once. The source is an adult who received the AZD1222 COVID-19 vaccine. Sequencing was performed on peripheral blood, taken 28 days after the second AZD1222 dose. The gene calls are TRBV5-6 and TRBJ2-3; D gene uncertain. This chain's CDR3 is CASSSRDTQYF. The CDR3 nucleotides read TGTGCCAGCAGCTCCAGGGATACGCAGTATTTT.